The 10 T cell receptor beta chains below were found in one sample sequenced in a study of early T cells in non-severe SARS-CoV-2 infection. A single record per CDR3 protein comes from TCRdb applying MiXCR to the 5' RACE reads. The sample includes roughly 69,000 distinct CDR3 sequences, about 10% of them seen just once. The source was whole blood, collected at baseline. These receptors were obtained from an adult who was a healthcare worker with PCR-confirmed SARS-CoV-2 infection or an uninfected control (not recorded which).

This clonotype has a handful of counts. V and J are TRBV25-1 and TRBJ2-1; D not resolved. Germline values: CDR1 MGHDK, CDR2 SYGVNS. The CDR3 spans 14 residues. Trimming cost V 5 bases and J 2 bases, with 10 bases left between them. CDR3 sequence reads: CASSPGQAYNEQFF. As DNA, the CDR3 is TGTGCCAGCAGTCCAGGTCAAGCCTACAATGAGCAGTTCTTC.

The rearrangement links TRBV20-1 to TRBJ2-7; 9 bases match TRBD2. The CDR3 is 14 amino acids. In germline, CDR1 is DFQATT, CDR2 SNEGSKA (reference sequence). V shed 3 bases, J shed 3 bases, and the junction held 6 bases outside the gene matches. In DNA form, the CDR3 reads TGCAGTGCTAGGGATAGCGGGAGTTTCTACGAGCAGTACTTC. Protein sequence: CSARDSGSFYEQYF.

This clonotype has a count of ten or more. This sequence joins TRBV20-1 and TRBJ2-7; D unresolved. Germline V gene data show CDR1 as DFQATT and CDR2 as SNEGSKA (reference sequence). V shed 3 bases and J shed 9 bases, with 6 bases lying between them. This CDR3 contains 9 residues. Here the CDR3 reads CSASQWQYF. The CDR3 nucleotides read TGCAGTGCTAGTCAGTGGCAGTACTTC.

This clonotype was picked up a small number of times. The chain carries TRBV7-2 and TRBJ2-7, with TRBD2 matching over 10 bases. From germline, CDR1 is SGHTA and CDR2 FQGNSA. The CDR3 loop spans 19 amino acids. V shed 2 bases and J 3 bases; nucleotides not matched to a gene: 16. The CDR3, as DNA: TGTGCCAGCAGCTTAAAAGGTGTAAGCGGGAGGGCCTGGGTCTACGAGCAGTACTTC. It translates to CASSLKGVSGRAWVYEQYF.

At least ten counts were recorded for this clonotype. This rearrangement joins TRBV12-3 or TRBV12-4 to TRBJ2-7, with a possible D match to TRBD2 (5 bases). V lost 10 bases and J lost 7, with 17 bases in between. The CDR3 is 12 amino acids. CDR3 sequence: CATQALAGEQYF. The CDR3 bases are TGTGCCACTCAGGCTCTAGCCGGGGAGCAGTACTTC.

By share of the sample, this clonotype is medium-sized. The CDR3 bases are TGTGCCAGCAGCTTGTCTGTGATCGACTTTTCACCCCTCCACTTT. It translates to CASSLSVIDFSPLHF. The V gene is TRBV5-6, the J gene TRBJ1-6, with D unclear. Germline V CDR1 and CDR2: SGHDT, YYEEEE. CDR3 size: 15 residues. The V end was cut by 1 base, the J end by 9 bases, with 14 bases between.

Only a few counts were recorded for this clonotype. The CDR3 reads CASSPRRGILNNSPLHF. CDR3 bases: TGTGCCAGCAGCCCCCGCCGGGGGATTCTCAATAATTCACCCCTCCACTTT. The gene calls are TRBV7-2 and TRBJ1-6; D possibly corresponds to TRBD1 (5 bases). Germline loops: CDR1 SGHTA, CDR2 FQGNSA. The germline V and J ends were trimmed by 5 bases and 5 bases, with 19 bases remaining between them. The CDR3 covers 17 residues.

CDR3 in amino acids: CSARWAGELFF. CDR3 DNA sequence: TGCAGTGCTCGTTGGGCCGGGGAGCTGTTTTTT. The chain joins TRBV20-1 to TRBJ2-2; D unresolved. The CDR3 contains 11 residues. Germline values: CDR1 DFQATT, CDR2 SNEGSKA (reference sequence). V lost 5 bases to trimming and J lost 6 bases, with 7 bases between them.

This sequence joins TRBV6-2 or TRBV6-3 and TRBJ1-2, with no clear D. Trimming shortened V by 6 bases and J by 0 bases, and 11 bases separated the two germline ends. Germline V gene sequence: CDR1 MNHEY, CDR2 SVGEGT. The CDR3 runs to 14 residues. The CDR3 nucleotides read TGTGCCAGCAGCCCCCCAGGAACTAACTATGGCTACACCTTC. Residues: CASSPPGTNYGYTF.

This clonotype has a handful of counts. The chain carries TRBV5-6 and TRBJ1-2; D remains unclear. The germline gives CDR1 SGHDT, CDR2 YYEEEE. Trimming shortened V by 3 bases and J by 4 bases, and 13 bases separated the two germline ends. The CDR3 consists of 14 residues. The CDR3 here is CASSYDWQLYGYTF. CDR3 DNA: TGTGCCAGCAGCTATGACTGGCAGCTCTATGGCTACACCTTC.